This T cell receptor (beta chain) emerged from a study of shared clonotypes between healthy human individuals. About the study: Aged 18 to 49, the donors were two women and a few men.

Clones were sequenced by immunoSEQ multiplex PCR, and TCRdb holds only the in-frame ones, with some missing. The sample lists around 1.4 million clones, approximately 98.5% occurring once. Study-wide results and limits: Sampling covered nothing but blood. Tissue TCR repertoires likely differ from those found in blood.

Nashville, Tennessee was home to all donors, who were Caucasian adults. Regarding this clone: Its antigen is as yet unknown.

The sample was naive CD4+ T cells sorted from blood. Subset: CD45RA+ positively selected. This TCR came from a man aged 30-40 years in good health.

DNA of the CDR3: TGCGCCAGCAGCCAACTCCCGGGACGGATGAACACTGAAGCTTTCTTT. Protein: CASSQLPGRMNTEAFF. The V call is TRBV5-1, the J call TRBJ1-1, with D possibly matching TRBD1 (5 bases). V was pared by 4 bases and J by 0 bases, with 16 bases between. Looked up from germline, CDR1 is SGHRS and CDR2 is YFSETQ. The CDR3 sequence is 16 residues long.